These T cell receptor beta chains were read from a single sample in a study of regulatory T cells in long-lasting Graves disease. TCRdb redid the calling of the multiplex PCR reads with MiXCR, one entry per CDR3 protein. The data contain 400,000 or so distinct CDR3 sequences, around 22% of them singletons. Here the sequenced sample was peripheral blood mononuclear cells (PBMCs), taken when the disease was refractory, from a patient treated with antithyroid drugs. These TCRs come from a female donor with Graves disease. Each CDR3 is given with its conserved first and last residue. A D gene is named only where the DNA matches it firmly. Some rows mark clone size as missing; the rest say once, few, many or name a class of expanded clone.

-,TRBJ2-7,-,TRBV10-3,CAISDKEEQYF,TGTGCCATCAGTGACAAGGAGGAGCAGTACTTC
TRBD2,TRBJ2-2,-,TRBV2,CASDQASGSVGELFF,TGTGCCAGCGACCAGGCTAGCGGGAGTGTTGGGGAGCTGTTTTTT
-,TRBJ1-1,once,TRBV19,CASRGPTWNTEAFF,TGTGCCAGCCGAGGGCCGACTTGGAACACTGAAGCTTTCTTT
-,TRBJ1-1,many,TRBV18,CASSPPSWSEAFF,TGTGCCAGCTCACCACCGTCTTGGAGTGAAGCTTTCTTT
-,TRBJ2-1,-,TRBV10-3,CAAKRLDAEEQFF,TGTGCCGCCAAAAGACTAGACGCAGAGGAGCAGTTCTTC
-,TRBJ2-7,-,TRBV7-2,CASSTFPTYEQYF,TGTGCCAGCAGCACATTTCCCACCTACGAGCAGTACTTC
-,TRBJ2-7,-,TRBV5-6,CASSLWREPREQYF,TGTGCCAGCAGCTTGTGGCGGGAACCGCGCGAGCAGTACTTC
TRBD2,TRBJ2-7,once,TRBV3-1,CASSHGTSGISSSYEQYF,TGTGCCAGCAGCCACGGGACTAGCGGGATCTCGAGCTCCTACGAGCAGTACTTC
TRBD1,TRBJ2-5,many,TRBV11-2,CASSTLPGQGQETQYF,TGTGCCAGCAGCACCCTTCCGGGACAGGGCCAAGAGACCCAGTACTTC
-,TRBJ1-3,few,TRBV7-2,CASRPGQIFGNTIYF,TGTGCCAGCAGGCCTGGACAGATTTTTGGAAACACCATATATTTT
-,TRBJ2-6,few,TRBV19,CASSKGTISGANVLTF,TGTGCCAGTAGTAAGGGCACTATCTCTGGGGCCAACGTCCTGACTTTC
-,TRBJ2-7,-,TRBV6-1,CASSEQRGAGYEQYF,TGTGCCAGCAGTGAACAAAGGGGAGCTGGGTACGAGCAGTACTTC
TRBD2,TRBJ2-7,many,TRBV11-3,CASTLPRREDDEQYF,TGTGCCAGCACCCTACCTAGGCGGGAGGACGACGAGCAGTACTTC